This paragraph covers one TCR beta chain sequence. CDR1 is MDHEN, CDR2 SYDVKM, per germline. The V end lost 6 bases, the J end lost 3 bases, and 9 bases lay between the germline ends. The CDR3 covers 13 residues. The record originates from a study of blood T cell repertoires in COVID-19. About the research overall: Samples of COVID-19 (acute and convalescent) were obtained from the United States, Italy and Spain. PBMCs, B-cell-depleted T cells, or T cells provided the cDNA or gDNA that made up the material.

In the authors' methods: Estimation of nucleated cell counts was performed using reference gene primer amplification. The protocol was immunoSEQ multiplex PCR, while the TCRdb copy is restricted to in-frame clones and leaves out a portion. V and J calls plus clone size are reproduced from that table; the DNA served to infer D and trimming. The data hold 150,000 or so clones, with less than 90% observed a single time. Specimen: peripheral blood. The sequence derives from a man aged 55-75 years with acute or convalescent COVID-19. The chain joins TRBV28 to TRBJ1-5; D is ambiguous. In nucleotides, the CDR3 is TGTGCCAGCAGCGAGGCAGCCAATCAGCCCCAGCATTTT. Amino acid sequence: CASSEAANQPQHF.